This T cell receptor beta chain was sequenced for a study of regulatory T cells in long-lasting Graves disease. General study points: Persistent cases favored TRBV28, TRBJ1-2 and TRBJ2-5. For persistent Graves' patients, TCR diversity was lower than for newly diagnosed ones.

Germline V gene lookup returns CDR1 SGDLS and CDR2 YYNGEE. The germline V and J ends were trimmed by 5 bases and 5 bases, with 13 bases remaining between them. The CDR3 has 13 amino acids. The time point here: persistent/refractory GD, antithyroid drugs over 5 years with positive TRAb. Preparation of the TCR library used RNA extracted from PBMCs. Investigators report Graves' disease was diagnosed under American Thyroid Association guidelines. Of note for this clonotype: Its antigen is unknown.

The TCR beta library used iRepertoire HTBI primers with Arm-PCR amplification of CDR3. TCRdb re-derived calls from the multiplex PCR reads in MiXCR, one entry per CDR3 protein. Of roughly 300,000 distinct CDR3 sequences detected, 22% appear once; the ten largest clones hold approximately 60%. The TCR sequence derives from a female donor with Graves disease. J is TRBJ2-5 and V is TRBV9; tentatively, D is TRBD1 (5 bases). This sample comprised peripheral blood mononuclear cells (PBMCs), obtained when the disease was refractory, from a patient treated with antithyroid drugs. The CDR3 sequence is CASSETEKETQYF. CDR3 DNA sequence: TGTGCCAGCAGTGAGACAGAAAAGGAGACCCAGTACTTC.